Shown below are 13 T cell receptor beta chains from a single sample sequenced in a study of post-analysis software for immune sequencing data. Points from the study as a whole: In patients, TRBV5-6, TRBV5-1 and TRBV20-1 belonged to about five TRBV segments found more frequently than in controls.

Carried by the TCR beta cDNA libraries were unique molecular identifiers. TCRdb recomputed calls from the PCR reads with MiXCR, one row per CDR3 protein. Found here are some 890,000 distinct CDR3 sequences, roughly 50% of them singletons; the top ten hold roughly 4.4%. These receptors lack a known antigen. Sequenced: blood. The receptor set was obtained from a girl between 5 and 17 years old with multiple sclerosis.

V usage is TRBV29-1 and J usage is TRBJ2-7, with a weak D call TRBD1 (5 bases). The CDR3 has 13 amino acids. Germline assignment: CDR1 SQVTM and CDR2 ANQGSEA. V was shortened by 4 bases and J by 0 bases, with 10 bases between the two germline ends. The CDR3 sequence is CSVARQSSYEQYF. The CDR3 nucleotides read TGCAGCGTTGCCCGACAGAGCTCCTACGAGCAGTACTTC.

As to this clonotype: The junction does not match germline at one end; this may be a read error. The CDR3 sequence is CVSSEYAGGNDEQFF. CDR3 nucleotide sequence: TGTGTCAGCAGTGAATACGCAGGGGGCAACGATGAGCAGTTCTTC. The chain recombines TRBV6-1 with TRBJ2-1; 8 nucleotides match TRBD1. CDR3 length: 15 residues. CDR1 is MNHNS, CDR2 SASEGT, per germline.

The chain carries TRBV6-4 and TRBJ2-5; 10 nucleotides match TRBD2. This CDR3 has 15 amino acids. V was clipped by 6 bases and J by 11 bases; unmatched bases: 15. Germline V CDR1 and CDR2: MRHNA, SNTAGT. CDR3 sequence reads: CASSVTSGIGGEQYF. The CDR3 bases are TGTGCCAGCAGCGTCACTAGCGGGATTGGCGGTGAGCAGTACTTC.

This clonotype is a singleton in its sample. V gene TRBV29-1 combines with J gene TRBJ2-7; 8 bases match TRBD2. Germline loops: CDR1 SQVTM, CDR2 ANQGSEA. This CDR3 has 14 amino acids. V was clipped by 2 bases and J by 7 bases; unmatched bases: 10. This chain's CDR3 is CSVESPNSGDEQYF. The CDR3, as DNA: TGCAGCGTTGAAAGCCCTAATAGCGGGGATGAGCAGTACTTC.

The genes are TRBV5-1 and TRBJ2-3; D is unclear. The CDR3 contains 14 residues. Trimming took off 0 bases at V and 4 bases at J, with 9 bases between the two ends. Germline loops: CDR1 SGHRS, CDR2 YFSETQ. The CDR3 spells CASSLVYRADTQYF. The CDR3 region has the DNA TGCGCCAGCAGCTTGGTTTACCGCGCAGATACGCAGTATTTT.

The chain combines TRBV6-5 with TRBJ2-7; D is unresolved. The V end was cut by 7 bases, the J end by 7 bases, with 17 bases between. Looked up from germline, CDR1 is MNHEY and CDR2 is SVGAGI. The CDR3 consists of 13 residues. The CDR3 DNA reads as TGTGCCAGCAAATCGGTTCAGACCAGGGAGCAGTACTTC. As protein: CASKSVQTREQYF.

This clonotype was found once. The J gene is TRBJ2-3, the V gene TRBV5-1; D is possibly TRBD2 (5 bases). Trimming shortened V by 5 bases and J by 1 base, and 14 bases separated the two germline ends. The CDR3 contains 15 residues. CDR1 is SGHRS and CDR2 is YFSETQ in the germline V gene. The CDR3 DNA is TGCGCCAGCAGTCCTCCGGGGTTGGGCACAGATACGCAGTATTTT. Its translation: CASSPPGLGTDTQYF.

The chain has TRBV29-1 and TRBJ2-5, with D hard to call. Germline V lookup: CDR1 SQVTM, CDR2 ANQGSEA. Trimming took off 6 bases at V and 5 bases at J, with 16 bases between the two ends. The CDR3 has 13 residues. As DNA, the CDR3 is TGCAGCGTGGCCGGACGAATCACGGAGACCCAGTACTTC. This gives the protein CSVAGRITETQYF.

The chain recombines TRBV4-1 with TRBJ2-3; the match to TRBD2 covers 10 bases. Germline V lookup: CDR1 MGHRA, CDR2 YSYEKL. J gave up 6 bases and V 6 bases, and 12 bases lay outside the gene matches. CDR3 length: 16 amino acids. In DNA, the CDR3 is TGCGCCAGCAGTCAAAGCCAGCGGGGGGGCCGCGATACGCAGTATTTT. Residues: CASSQSQRGGRDTQYF.

V and J are TRBV20-1 and TRBJ2-5; 9 bases agree with TRBD2. J was trimmed by 11 bases and V by 0 bases; bases with no gene match: 13. CDR1 and CDR2 from the germline V gene are DFQATT and SNEGSKA (reference sequence). The CDR3 length is 15 residues. In DNA, the CDR3 is TGCAGTGCTAGAGATATAGCGGGAGTATACAATGAGCAGTACTTC. It specifies CSARDIAGVYNEQYF.

The chain recombines TRBV12-3 or TRBV12-4 with TRBJ2-1; no clear D gene. The CDR3 contains 11 residues. Deletions cut 5 bases from V and 11 bases from J, with 10 bases between. The CDR3 loop is CASSPGLKQFF. Written as DNA, the CDR3 is TGTGCCAGCAGTCCCGGGCTAAAGCAGTTCTTC.

This clonotype appeared once. Its ends do not fully match the called genes, so a read error is possible. The V gene is TRBV4-2, the J gene TRBJ1-6; the D is unclear. The CDR3 extends over 16 amino acids. Germline CDR1 is LGHNA and CDR2 is YNFKEQ. The CDR3 sequence is CASSQGLEAYNSPLHF. The DNA for the CDR3 is TGTGCTAGCAGCCAAGGACTGGAGGCCTATAATTCACCCCTCCACTTT.

The chain employs TRBV20-1 and TRBJ2-3; 12 bases are a match to TRBD2. Germline V gene data show CDR1 as DFQATT and CDR2 as SNEGSKA (reference sequence). The CDR3 has 15 amino acids. V shed 6 bases, J shed 0 bases, and the junction held 4 bases outside the gene matches. The CDR3 sequence is CSAHGLAGSTDTQYF. The CDR3 DNA sequence: TGCAGTGCCCACGGACTAGCGGGAAGCACAGATACGCAGTATTTT.